These 22 T cell receptor beta chains were sequenced from one sample in a study of long-term antiretroviral therapy in people with HIV. The run of the v3.0 immunoSEQ assay was at survey level. The data were produced by immunoSEQ multiplex PCR, yet TCRdb's version contains in-frame clones alone and is incomplete. Here the sample spans approximately 24,000 clones, about 87% being singletons. Sample: unsorted PBMCs, taken 1.8 years before starting antiretroviral therapy. The receptors come from a man aged 50-60 years with HIV.

The CDR3 DNA is TGTGCCAGTAGTATAGGGGGACAGGGCTACGAGCAGTACTTC. Protein sequence: CASSIGGQGYEQYF. The V gene is TRBV19, the J gene TRBJ2-7; 9 positions match TRBD1. The CDR3 contains 14 residues. Germline V lookup: CDR1 LNHDA, CDR2 SQIVND (reference sequence). V dropped 1 base and J dropped 3; count of bases not matched to a gene: 1.

This clone was seen once. The genes are TRBV11-2 and TRBJ1-1; D unclear. Germline V gene lookup returns CDR1 SGHAT and CDR2 FQNNGV. The germline V and J ends were trimmed by 5 bases and 5 bases, with 18 bases remaining between them. This CDR3 comprises 15 residues. The CDR3 spells CASSPRAFGGTEAFF. Here the CDR3 DNA reads TGTGCCAGCAGCCCGAGGGCCTTTGGTGGGACTGAAGCTTTCTTT.

The CDR3 here is CASSRVAGMDTQYF. CDR3 nucleotide sequence: TGCGCCAGCAGCAGAGTGGCAGGCATGGATACGCAGTATTTT. The chain carries TRBV5-1 and TRBJ2-3, with D uncertain. CDR3 length: 14 amino acids. With 4 bases removed from V and 6 bases from J, the gap between germline ends came to 15 bases. Germline CDR1 SGHRS, CDR2 YFSETQ.

This chain connects TRBV5-6 to TRBJ2-5, with TRBD2 identical over 7 bases. Germline V gene data show CDR1 as SGHDT and CDR2 as YYEEEE. This CDR3 comprises 16 residues. V dropped 2 bases and J dropped 1; count of bases not matched to a gene: 8. In nucleotides, the CDR3 is TGTGCCAGCAGCTTAGCGGGACTACTCTTCCAAGAGACCCAGTACTTC. Translation gives CASSLAGLLFQETQYF.

This clone was found a few times. V and J are TRBV5-1 and TRBJ1-3, with unresolved D. CDR1 SGHRS and CDR2 YFSETQ come from the germline V gene. This CDR3 has 16 residues. Trimming cost V 5 bases and J 0 bases, with 15 bases left between them. This CDR3 is CASRPDSSSSGNTIYF. The CDR3, as DNA: TGCGCCAGCAGACCCGACTCCTCCAGCTCTGGAAACACCATATATTTT.

CDR3 sequence reads: CASSQKSRGRDEQFF. The CDR3 DNA is TGCGCCAGCAGCCAAAAAAGCAGGGGGCGGGATGAGCAGTTCTTC. V and J are TRBV4-1 and TRBJ2-1; 8 bases fit TRBD1. The CDR3 length is 15 residues. The J segment lost 8 bases and the V segment lost 2 bases, leaving 8 bases of the junction unmatched. Germline lookup yields CDR1 MGHRA and CDR2 YSYEKL.

The rearrangement joins TRBV6-6 to TRBJ1-2; D remains ambiguous. With 6 bases removed from V and 5 bases from J, the gap between germline ends came to 16 bases. The CDR3 is made up of 14 amino acids. Germline assignment: CDR1 MNHNY and CDR2 SVGAGI (reference sequence). In DNA form, the CDR3 reads TGTGCCAGCAGGAAGGACCTAAACGATTATGGCTACACCTTC. It is translated as CASRKDLNDYGYTF.

The rearrangement uses TRBV18 and TRBJ2-1; D might be TRBD1 (5 bases). The CDR3 runs to 16 residues. Germline lookup yields CDR1 KGHSH and CDR2 LQKENI. V was pared by 3 bases and J by 2 bases, with 14 bases between. The CDR3 nucleotides are TGTGCCAGCTCACCCCCGACAGCCGTTGCCTACAATGAGCAGTTCTTC. Translating it yields CASSPPTAVAYNEQFF.

In its sample, this clone was seen a few times. V usage is TRBV5-3 and J usage is TRBJ1-6; 11 bases are a match to TRBD1. TRBV5-3 is reported as an ORF; its role is uncertain. V shed 0 bases and J 13 bases; nucleotides not matched to a gene: 9. This CDR3 has 16 residues. As DNA, the CDR3 is TGTGCCAGAAGCTTGGCGGGGACAGGGGGGGAGTTCCCCCTCCACTTT. Amino acid sequence: CARSLAGTGGEFPLHF.

V usage is TRBV5-4 and J usage is TRBJ1-1, with unresolved D. V dropped 4 bases and J dropped 0 bases, with 10 bases sitting between them. CDR3 size: 14 residues. The V gene's germline CDR1 is SGHNT and CDR2 YYREEE (reference sequence). The CDR3 reads CASSHLQVNTEAFF. CDR3 bases: TGTGCCAGCAGCCACCTTCAAGTGAACACTGAAGCTTTCTTT.

The chain has TRBV30 and TRBJ1-4; unclear D gene. The CDR3 extends over 13 amino acids. Trimming cost V 2 bases and J 8 bases, with 12 bases left between them. Germline V gene lookup returns CDR1 GTSNPN and CDR2 SVGIG (reference sequence). CDR3 in amino acids: CAWSPGTTEKLFF. As DNA, the CDR3 is TGTGCCTGGAGTCCGGGAACAACAGAAAAACTGTTTTTT.

V gene TRBV6-5 combines with J gene TRBJ2-1; perhaps D is TRBD1 or TRBD2 (6 bases each). The ends were cut back, 8 bases at V and 9 bases at J, with 20 bases in the middle. Germline CDR1 reads MNHEY; CDR2 reads SVGAGI. The length of the CDR3 is 14 residues. CDR3 DNA: TGTGCCAGCGAACCCCGGGGGCTAGAAAGTGAGCAGTTCTTC. It specifies CASEPRGLESEQFF.

The chain has TRBV2 and TRBJ1-2; 10 nucleotides match TRBD1. The CDR3 runs 14 residues. J was trimmed by 8 bases and V by 2 bases; bases with no gene match: 5. Germline CDR1 reads SNHLY; CDR2 reads FYNNEI. The CDR3 bases are TGTGCCAGCAGTGAATTGGGACAGGGGTGGGGCTACACCTTC. Translation: CASSELGQGWGYTF. The full variable domain, in which reference TRBV2 and TRBJ1-2 provide the parts outside the CDR3, is EPEVTQTPSHQVTQMGQEVILRCVPISNHLYFYWYRQILGQKVEFLVSFYNNEISEKSEIFDDQFSVERPDGSNFTLKIRSTKLEDSAMYFCASSELGQGWGYTFGSGTRLTVV.

The rearrangement uses TRBV6-5 and TRBJ2-5; 8 nucleotides match TRBD2. CDR1 and CDR2 (germline): MNHEY, SVGAGI. V was clipped by 2 bases and J by 4 bases; unmatched bases: 3. This CDR3 is built from 14 residues. The CDR3 here is CASSYGGRRETQYF. CDR3 bases: TGTGCCAGCAGTTACGGCGGGAGGCGAGAGACCCAGTACTTC.

The CDR3 sequence is CASSYSTGPSGNTIYF. The CDR3 region has the DNA TGTGCCAGCAGCTATTCTACAGGGCCCTCTGGAAACACCATATATTTT. The chain recombines TRBV13 with TRBJ1-3, with D tentatively TRBD1 (6 bases). The ends were cut back, 4 bases at V and 0 bases at J, with 13 bases in the middle. Germline V gives CDR1 PRHDT, CDR2 FYEKMQ (reference sequence). The CDR3 sequence is 16 residues long.

V gene TRBV5-4 combines with J gene TRBJ1-2, with D maybe TRBD1 (6 bases). CDR3 size: 16 residues. The ends were cut back, 4 bases at V and 3 bases at J, with 19 bases in the middle. The germline V gene has CDR1 SGHNT and CDR2 YYREEE (reference sequence). The DNA for the CDR3 is TGTGCCAGCAGCCTGGGGGAAGGGGGGAGGGACTATGGCTACACCTTC. It specifies CASSLGEGGRDYGYTF. Full variable domain (rest looked up from reference TRBV5-4 and TRBJ1-2): ETGVTQSPTHLIKTRGQQVTLRCSSQSGHNTVSWYQQALGQGPQFIFQYYREEENGRGNFPPRFSGLQFPNYSSELNVNALELDDSALYLCASSLGEGGRDYGYTFGSGTRLTVV.

This clone was counted a few times. The chain carries TRBV9 and TRBJ1-6; no definite D call. V lost 3 bases, J lost 10 bases, and 11 bases lay in between. Germline assignment: CDR1 SGDLS and CDR2 YYNGEE. This CDR3 comprises 13 residues. CDR3 in amino acids: CASSGEGTSPLHF. Written as DNA, the CDR3 is TGTGCCAGCAGCGGTGAGGGTACCTCACCCCTCCACTTT.

V and J are TRBV7-3 and TRBJ2-7; TRBD1 matches at 8 bases. Germline CDR1 reads SGHTA; CDR2 reads FQGTGA. V was pared by 2 bases and J by 2 bases, with 5 bases of the junction left unmatched. This CDR3 is 15 amino acids long. The CDR3 reads CASSLLPGQAYEQYF. As DNA, the CDR3 is TGTGCCAGCAGCTTACTTCCGGGACAGGCCTACGAGCAGTACTTC.

V is TRBV7-6 and J is TRBJ2-7; the match to TRBD1 covers 9 bases. The CDR3 has 14 amino acids. V dropped 4 bases and J dropped 2; count of bases not matched to a gene: 3. Germline V gene lookup returns CDR1 SGHVS and CDR2 FNYEAQ. The CDR3: CASSSRQGAYEQYF. The CDR3 DNA sequence: TGTGCCAGCAGCTCGAGACAGGGGGCCTACGAGCAGTACTTC.

This clone has a single count. J is TRBJ2-7 and V is TRBV11-2; 10 bases agree with TRBD2. The CDR3 length is 16 residues. The V segment lost 5 bases and the J segment 7 bases; nucleotides outside the gene matches: 14. The germline V gene has CDR1 SGHAT and CDR2 FQNNGV. Here the CDR3 DNA reads TGTGCCAGCAGCCCGGGATTGGCTAGCGGGGGATCGGAGCAGTACTTC. As protein: CASSPGLASGGSEQYF.

This clone has a single count. The V and J genes are TRBV6-5 and TRBJ1-1; D is undetermined. Trimming removed 1 base at V and 1 base at J, with 13 bases between. This CDR3 is 16 amino acids long. Germline lookup yields CDR1 MNHEY and CDR2 SVGAGI. CDR3 amino acids: CASSYWSLEGNTEAFF. The CDR3 DNA sequence: TGTGCCAGCAGTTACTGGTCGCTGGAGGGGAACACTGAAGCTTTCTTT.

The V gene is TRBV18, the J gene TRBJ2-2; D not resolved. Trimming shortened V by 0 bases and J by 6 bases, and 14 bases separated the two germline ends. This CDR3 spans 16 amino acids. The V gene's germline CDR1 is KGHSH and CDR2 LQKENI. Here the CDR3 DNA reads TGTGCCAGCTCACCACCGGGGAATCGTGGGGCCGGGGAGCTGTTTTTT. Protein: CASSPPGNRGAGELFF.